This TCR beta chain was sequenced in a study of T cell responses to AZD1222 COVID-19 vaccine (dated by TCRdb to about 2021). General notes on the study: Because spike-specific TCR depth and breadth did not differ between the two schedules, AZD1222 recipients who got a second dose at roughly 4 weeks were pooled with those who got a second dose at roughly 12 weeks. Trial participants were enrolled into age subgroups of 18-55, 56-69 and 70-plus years, which contained approximately 150, 28 and 58 TCR-sequenced participants, respectively. TCR sequencing was performed for 230 to 250 trial participants, of whom about 200 were given two doses of AZD1222 and around 26 were given two doses of MenACWY control vaccine. Overall study outcomes, separate from this receptor: Epitopes outside the regions mutated in the B.1.351 and B.1.1.7 variants were reportedly recognized by nearly half of the unique spike-specific TCRs. Spike-specific TCR breadth and depth rose significantly after two AZD1222 doses compared with day 0 and with MenACWY recipients. The 56-69-year group was small, and its depth increase did not reach significance, likely because of low power. Conclusions about previously exposed vaccinees were limited because only six or seven AZD1222 recipients were SARS-CoV-2 seropositive at baseline. Vaccine-associated CD4 TCRs spanned the whole spike protein, with dominant responses in regions 160-218 and 743-854. Because no day 14 peak-response samples were available, the repertoires could be characterized only after the peak T cell response. Most participants were white British and females outnumbered males, and the authors suggested that clonal diversity may have been underestimated.

Comment on this clone: Its recognized antigen is unknown. Base-call qualities are not available, and no considerably larger clone is one nucleotide away.

The CDR3 regions of human TCRbeta chains were analyzed by immunosequencing. The original methods were these. Repertoire TCRs were checked for matches against a reference library of SARS-CoV-2-specific TCRs that had been generated using the MIRA antigen-specificity platform. Breadth was defined as the fraction of unique TCRs that were SARS-CoV-2-associated, and depth was defined as the fraction of total T cells that were SARS-CoV-2-associated. Using the MIRA data, every spike-specific TCR was mapped to the spike region that the TCR reacted to and assigned to either a CD4 or a CD8 class. Log10-transformed breadth and depth values were compared by one-way ANOVA with Sidak's multiple comparisons tests. The source is immuneACCESS, and TCRdb retained only in-frame sequences with V and J called. Part of the clones is not carried over; for the studies checked, unresolved V genes explain less than half of this, and the remainder is unexplained. The V and J calls and clone size were taken over from that table, and D and trimming were inferred from the DNA. This sample is represented by 140,000 to 150,000 clones; approximately 85% of them were singletons. The top ten clonotypes cover approximately 8% of the sample.

Measured from the cysteine to the phenylalanine, the CDR3 is 12 residues long. Only the CDR3 part of the read is kept: 36 bases, read in frame from the first base. V is shortened by 5 bases, J by 8 bases, and the region joining them spans 12 bases. For CDR1 and CDR2, the germline V gene lists SGHVS and FNYEAQ. The time point label corresponds to: baseline before first vaccination. Vaccinee samples were obtained from the UK trials COV001 and COV002, which included a single-blind randomized controlled phase 2/3 trial of AZD1222 (ChAdOx1 nCoV-19) in healthy adults. Trial participant PBMC samples were collected at day 0 and day 28 after the second dose for TCRbeta chain sequencing.

Sequenced material: peripheral blood, taken on day 0 of AZD1222 vaccination. This sequence originates from an adult in good health. The chain couples TRBV7-6 to TRBJ1-1; the D segment could be TRBD1, given 6 matching bases. The encoded CDR3 is CASSPGGAEAFF. The base sequence is TGTGCCAGCAGCCCCGGGGGGGCCGAAGCTTTCTTT. Full variable domain (CDR3 extended with the reference TRBV7-6 and TRBJ1-1 proteins): GAGVSQSPRYKVTKRGQDVALRCDPISGHVSLYWYRQALGQGPEFLTYFNYEAQQDKSGLPNDRFSAERPEGSISTLTIQRTEQRDSAMYRCASSPGGAEAFFGQGTRLTVV.